The 22 T cell receptor beta chains below all came from one sample that was sequenced in a study of blood T cell repertoires in COVID-19. The assay was immunoSEQ multiplex PCR, and TCRdb's table has in-frame clones only and misses some. Counted here are about 190,000 clones, 88% occurring once; the ten biggest clones make up 4% to 5.5%. Sequenced material: peripheral blood. All receptors come from a human donor in a cohort sampled during active COVID-19.

This clone came up a few times. The chain links TRBV5-4 to TRBJ1-6; no definite D call. This CDR3 is 15 amino acids long. V was trimmed by 7 bases and J by 3 bases, leaving 14 bases between them. Germline CDR1 and CDR2: SGHNT and YYREEE (reference sequence). The CDR3 loop is CASRPQEGYNSPLHF. The CDR3 bases are TGTGCCAGCCGCCCTCAGGAGGGCTATAATTCACCCCTCCACTTT.

The chain carries TRBV28 and TRBJ1-2; tentatively, D is TRBD1 (6 bases). Germline V gene data show CDR1 as MDHEN and CDR2 as SYDVKM. V lost 4 bases and J 3 bases, leaving 12 bases between the germline ends. This CDR3 region has 14 residues. CDR3 nucleotides: TGTGCCAGCAGTTCGGGCAGGGGCGACTATGGCTACACCTTC. This gives the protein CASSSGRGDYGYTF.

The chain links TRBV20-1 to TRBJ1-1; TRBD1 aligns across 10 bases. With 3 bases clipped from V and 3 bases from J, the junction kept 10 bases outside the gene matches. This CDR3 spans 16 amino acids. CDR1 and CDR2 (germline): DFQATT, SNEGSKA (reference sequence). This CDR3 is CSASPPTGTGDTEAFF. Written as DNA, the CDR3 is TGCAGTGCTAGTCCACCGACCGGGACAGGGGACACTGAAGCTTTCTTT.

The genes are TRBV3-1 (or the pseudogene TRBV3-2) and TRBJ2-1; no definite D call. Germline V lookup: CDR1 LGHDT, CDR2 YNNKEL (reference sequence). The length of the CDR3 is 15 residues. The ends were cut back, 3 bases at V and 1 base at J, with 10 bases in the middle. This CDR3 reads CASSHLPASYNEQFF. The CDR3 DNA reads TGTGCCAGCAGCCATCTCCCAGCGTCCTACAATGAGCAGTTCTTC.

The rearrangement joins TRBV5-1 to TRBJ1-1; no clear D. This CDR3 has 16 residues. Trimming cost V 4 bases and J 4 bases, with 20 bases left between them. Germline V gives CDR1 SGHRS, CDR2 YFSETQ. The CDR3 DNA reads as TGCGCCAGCAGCCGAGGCACATTCGGGGTGGCCACTGAAGCTTTCTTT. The encoded protein is CASSRGTFGVATEAFF.

Only one count was recorded for this clone. This chain joins TRBV7-6 and TRBJ2-7; D uncertain. The CDR3 has 15 amino acids. Per germline, CDR1 SGHVS and CDR2 FNYEAQ. Trimming left V 5 bases short and J 6 bases short, with 20 bases between. The CDR3 DNA reads TGTGCCAGCAGCCCCGACCTAAACCGGGTGGCCGAGCAGTACTTC. It codes for CASSPDLNRVAEQYF.

The CDR3 region is CASSPTRPTARLAGAQETQYF. The DNA of the CDR3 is TGTGCCAGCAGTCCCACCCGCCCGACAGCCCGTCTAGCGGGGGCCCAAGAGACCCAGTACTTC. The chain combines TRBV6-6 with TRBJ2-5; TRBD2 agrees at 10 bases. Unmatched junction bases numbered 22, after V lost 5 bases and J lost 1 base. This CDR3 comprises 21 residues. Germline CDR1 is MNHNY and CDR2 is SVGAGI (reference sequence).

The J gene is TRBJ2-1, the V gene TRBV4-3, with 7 bases identical to TRBD2. The CDR3 has 16 amino acids. V lost 0 bases to trimming and J lost 5 bases; unmatched junction nucleotides: 7. Germline V gives CDR1 LGHNA, CDR2 YSLEER. Written as DNA, the CDR3 is TGCGCCAGCAGCCAAGATGGCACTAGCGTAGACAATGAGCAGTTCTTC. Its protein is CASSQDGTSVDNEQFF.

The gene calls are TRBV18 and TRBJ2-1; 9 bases fit TRBD2. The V gene end was trimmed by 6 bases and the J gene end by 7 bases; junction bases not matched to a gene: 7. The germline V gene has CDR1 KGHSH and CDR2 LQKENI. The CDR3 contains 14 residues. The CDR3: CASSVGLAGNEQFF. The CDR3 DNA reads TGTGCCAGCTCGGTGGGACTAGCTGGTAATGAGCAGTTCTTC.

The V gene is TRBV7-9, the J gene TRBJ2-3, with TRBD2 as a possible D gene (5 bases). The CDR3 contains 15 residues. Germline V CDR1 and CDR2: SEHNR, FQNEAQ (reference sequence). V shed 1 base and J shed 2 bases, with 10 bases lying between them. CDR3 DNA: TGTGCCAGCAGCTTAGTAGCCGGGAACACAGATACGCAGTATTTT. Protein sequence: CASSLVAGNTDTQYF.

The chain joins TRBV11-3 to TRBJ2-1; 15 positions agree with TRBD2. Trimming cost V 1 base and J 4 bases; bases outside gene matches: 2. This CDR3 comprises 17 residues. Germline CDR1 reads SGHNT; CDR2 reads YENEEA. The CDR3 region has the DNA TGTGCCAGCAGCTTAGGCGGACTAGCGGGAGGGTACAATGAGCAGTTCTTC. Amino acids: CASSLGGLAGGYNEQFF. The variable domain in full, with the rest retrieved from reference TRBV11-3 and TRBJ2-1, is EAGVVQSPRYKIIEKKQPVAFWCNPISGHNTLYWYLQNLGQGPELLIRYENEEAVDDSQLPKDRFSAERLKGVDSTLKIQPAELGDSAVYLCASSLGGLAGGYNEQFFGPGTRLTVL.

The CDR3 here is CASKREQAMNTEAFF. For the CDR3, the DNA is TGTGCCAGCAAACGAGAACAGGCCATGAACACTGAAGCTTTCTTT. The J gene is TRBJ1-1, the V gene TRBV2; D is perhaps TRBD1 (5 bases). V was pared by 7 bases and J by 0 bases, with 15 bases between. CDR1 is SNHLY, CDR2 FYNNEI, per germline. The CDR3 length is 15 residues.

The chain has TRBV3-1 (or the pseudogene TRBV3-2) and TRBJ2-1, with D perhaps matching TRBD1 (5 bases). Germline-derived CDR1 and CDR2 are LGHDT and YNNKEL (reference sequence). V was clipped by 1 base and J by 6 bases, with 16 bases between them. The CDR3 covers 16 residues. This chain's CDR3 is CASSQGVKKGINEQFF. The CDR3, as DNA: TGTGCCAGCAGCCAAGGAGTCAAGAAGGGGATCAATGAGCAGTTCTTC.

The chain links TRBV5-4 to TRBJ2-2; 8 bases map to TRBD1. CDR1 is SGHNT, CDR2 YYREEE, per germline (reference sequence). CDR3 length: 15 residues. V was pared by 4 bases and J by 6 bases, with 8 bases of the junction left unmatched. The CDR3 spells CASSQPDRASGELFF. The CDR3 nucleotides are TGTGCCAGCAGCCAACCGGACAGGGCATCCGGGGAGCTGTTTTTT. Together with reference TRBV5-4 and TRBJ2-2, the CDR3 gives the full variable domain: ETGVTQSPTHLIKTRGQQVTLRCSSQSGHNTVSWYQQALGQGPQFIFQYYREEENGRGNFPPRFSGLQFPNYSSELNVNALELDDSALYLCASSQPDRASGELFFGEGSRLTVL.

V gene TRBV6-6 combines with J gene TRBJ1-5; D uncertain. Trimming took 7 bases from V and 3 from J, leaving 7 bases between them. The CDR3 is made up of 12 amino acids. Germline CDR1 and CDR2: MNHNY and SVGAGI (reference sequence). The CDR3 here is CASTRDNQPQHF. The CDR3 DNA reads TGTGCCAGCACCCGGGACAATCAGCCCCAGCATTTT.

The gene calls are TRBV3-1 (or the pseudogene TRBV3-2) and TRBJ1-2, with D maybe TRBD1 (5 bases). The CDR3 contains 14 residues. Germline V gene lookup returns CDR1 LGHDT and CDR2 YNNKEL (reference sequence). The V end was cut by 2 bases, the J end by 6 bases, with 13 bases between. The CDR3 bases are TGTGCCAGCAGCCAAATAACAGGACGCGATGGCTACACCTTC. Translating gives CASSQITGRDGYTF.

The rearrangement uses TRBV28 and TRBJ2-5, with TRBD1 as a possible D gene (6 bases). V lost 2 bases and J lost 4, with 14 bases in between. Germline assignment: CDR1 MDHEN and CDR2 SYDVKM. This CDR3 is 15 amino acids long. The CDR3 is CASSLPSLQGETQYF. DNA of the CDR3: TGTGCCAGCAGTTTACCCTCCCTACAGGGAGAGACCCAGTACTTC.

The genes are TRBV10-1 and TRBJ2-7; D is possibly TRBD2 (6 bases). V dropped 5 bases and J dropped 3 bases, with 20 bases sitting between them. CDR1 WNHNN and CDR2 SYGVQD come from the germline V gene (reference sequence). There are 16 residues in the CDR3. This chain's CDR3 is CASSPRREIGDYEQYF. CDR3 in DNA: TGCGCCAGCAGTCCCAGGCGGGAAATAGGGGACTACGAGCAGTACTTC.

V is TRBV5-1 and J is TRBJ2-6; a weak D match, TRBD1 (6 bases). Between the trimmed V and J ends, which lost 0 bases and 6 bases, there was a span of 7 bases. Germline values: CDR1 SGHRS, CDR2 YFSETQ. This CDR3 region has 14 residues. The CDR3 nucleotides read TGCGCCAGCAGCTTGGGGGGACAGGCCAACGTCCTGACTTTC. This sequence encodes CASSLGGQANVLTF.

The CDR3 DNA reads TGTGCCAGCAGCCTAAGACAGGGGACTGCCCTTAGCTCCTACAATGAGCAGTTCTTC. Amino acid sequence: CASSLRQGTALSSYNEQFF. This chain joins TRBV7-2 and TRBJ2-1, with 8 bases aligning to TRBD1. V trimming: 5 bases; J trimming: 0 bases; junction bases outside the gene matches: 15. Germline loops: CDR1 SGHTA, CDR2 FQGNSA. The CDR3 consists of 19 residues.

In its sample, this clone is medium-sized (0.01 to 0.1%). The chain combines TRBV12-3 or TRBV12-4 with TRBJ1-6; maybe TRBD1 (6 bases). The CDR3 contains 13 residues. Trimming removed 3 bases at V and 10 bases at J, with 10 bases between. Here the CDR3 reads CASSLDSRSPLHF. CDR3 DNA sequence: TGTGCCAGCAGTTTGGACAGCAGGTCACCCCTCCACTTT.

This rearrangement joins TRBV9 to TRBJ1-2; D is ambiguous. Per the germline V gene, CDR1 is SGDLS and CDR2 is YYNGEE. With 4 bases removed from V and 2 bases from J, the gap between germline ends came to 9 bases. This CDR3 region has 13 residues. CDR3 in DNA: TGTGCCAGCAGCACTACCGGGAACTATGGCTACACCTTC. It codes for CASSTTGNYGYTF.